The entry below describes one T cell receptor (beta chain). This CDR3 region has 14 residues. V was shortened by 0 bases and J by 1 base, with 8 bases between the two germline ends. Germline V lookup: CDR1 GTSNPN, CDR2 SVGIG (reference sequence). This entry is derived from a study of Ad26.COV2.S vaccination and SARS-CoV-2 variants. The treatment here: roughly 19 received Ad26.COV2.S at low or high dose, single or two shots; a few received placebo; per-sample allocation not given. Samples were taken on day 63 after the first vaccine or placebo injection. TCRdb's copy holds only in-frame clones and misses some; the assay was immunoSEQ multiplex PCR. There are 360,000 or so clones in the sample; around 90% occur only once, and around 3.6% lies in the top ten.

The receptor was isolated from a person between 18 and 60 years old who received the Ad26.COV2.S COVID-19 vaccine or a placebo. This chain uses TRBV30 with TRBJ2-3; no firm D call. Sample: peripheral blood, taken in a trial of Ad26.COV2.S vaccine versus placebo. The CDR3 bases are TGTGCCTGGAGTGTGAGTCTCGGCACAGATACGCAGTATTTT. Translated, it gives CAWSVSLGTDTQYF. The full variable domain, rest sourced from reference TRBV30 and TRBJ2-3, is SQTIHQWPATLVQPVGSPLSLECTVEGTSNPNLYWYRQAAGRGLQLLFYSVGIGQISSEVPQNLSASRPQDRQFILSSKKLLLSDSGFYLCAWSVSLGTDTQYFGPGTRLTVL.